This TCR beta chain was found in a study of CD8 T cells in Susac syndrome. CDR1 is LNHDA, CDR2 SQIVND, per germline (reference sequence). V dropped 4 bases and J dropped 4; count of bases not matched to a gene: 1. CDR3 length equals 15 residues. When the RNA was reverse transcribed, random hexamers were used with an input of about 0.45 to 1 ug. TCRdb redid the calling of the immunoSEQ multiplex PCR reads with MiXCR, one entry per CDR3 protein. The sample lists 70,000 to 85,000 distinct CDR3 sequences; roughly 95% were seen once. The sequence was obtained from a human donor with Susac syndrome. The sample taken for sequencing was CD8+ T cells from PBMCs. V usage is TRBV19 and J usage is TRBJ2-1; the match to TRBD2 covers 13 bases. CDR3 region: CASSTGLAGYNEQFF. CDR3 bases: TGTGCCAGTAGTACGGGACTAGCGGGATACAATGAGCAGTTCTTC.